The TCR beta chain under discussion was sequenced for a study of response to subunit inactivated influenza vaccine. Study-wide points: Authors suggested each seasonal influenza vaccination recruits few new T cells.

Germline V gene sequence: CDR1 MNHNS, CDR2 SASEGT. CDR3 size: 13 residues. V lost 3 bases to trimming and J lost 2 bases, with 4 bases between them. This clonotype showed up many times. Its antigen is undetermined. TCRdb re-derived calls from the RT-PCR reads in MiXCR, one entry per CDR3 protein. In the table there are 400,000 to 650,000 distinct CDR3 sequences, approximately 6.9% of which are singletons. The rearrangement uses TRBV6-1 and TRBJ2-2, with D uncertain. This TCR was recovered from a man aged 50 to 69 who received an inactivated influenza vaccine. Material: PBMCs from blood, obtained less than 30 months after vaccination. In nucleotides, the CDR3 is TGTGCCAGCAGTGATGCCAACACCGGGGAGCTGTTTTTT. It translates to CASSDANTGELFF.